Reported below is one T cell receptor beta chain. This record comes from a study of T cells expressing NK-cell markers. Germline V gene data show CDR1 as SGDLS and CDR2 as YYNGEE. The CDR3 has 15 residues. TCRdb reprocessed the 5' RACE reads and reports one entry per CDR3 protein, with no DNA. The sample table sets out hundreds of thousands of distinct CDR3 sequences. The sequenced material came from blood T cells: a sorted CD56 or NKG2C T cell subset, CD4+ or CD8+ T cells, or bulk PBMC T cells (not recorded which). V usage is TRBV9 and J usage is TRBJ1-2; TCRdb indicates TRBD1, and absent DNA this call remains unverified. This clonotype was obtained from a man between 18 and 35 years old in good health. CDR3 sequence: CASSQEGGPLYGYTF.